These 4 T cell receptor beta chains were all obtained from the same sample, sequenced in a study of graft-versus-host responses after intestinal transplantation. Antigens for these TCRs are unknown. Clones were read by immunoSEQ multiplex PCR, and TCRdb kept only the in-frame ones, dropping some. The sample holds approximately 49,000 clones, roughly 90% seen once. This specimen consisted of unstimulated CD4+ T cells sorted from spleen or lymph node cells, obtained before transplant. These receptors all come from a human donor who was the organ donor for an intestinal transplant.

V is TRBV11-2 and J is TRBJ2-1; no clear D. The CDR3 totals 11 residues. Trimming stripped 5 bases from V and 10 bases from J, with 9 bases between. Per germline, CDR1 SGHAT and CDR2 FQNNGV. The DNA of the CDR3 is TGTGCCAGCAGCCCCTCTGTGGAGCAGTTCTTC. Translation: CASSPSVEQFF. Full variable domain (rest looked up from reference TRBV11-2 and TRBJ2-1): EAGVAQSPRYKIIEKRQSVAFWCNPISGHATLYWYQQILGQGPKLLIQFQNNGVVDDSQLPKDRFSAERLKGVDSTLKIQPAKLEDSAVYLCASSPSVEQFFGPGTRLTVL.

J is TRBJ1-1 and V is TRBV11-2, with 9 bases fitting TRBD1. V trimming: 3 bases; J trimming: 1 base; junction bases outside the gene matches: 3. Germline values: CDR1 SGHAT, CDR2 FQNNGV. CDR3 size: 15 residues. CDR3 region: CASSLGTGRNTEAFF. Here the CDR3 DNA reads TGTGCCAGCAGCTTGGGGACAGGGAGGAACACTGAAGCTTTCTTT. Complete variable domain (other parts from reference TRBV11-2 and TRBJ1-1): EAGVAQSPRYKIIEKRQSVAFWCNPISGHATLYWYQQILGQGPKLLIQFQNNGVVDDSQLPKDRFSAERLKGVDSTLKIQPAKLEDSAVYLCASSLGTGRNTEAFFGQGTRLTVV.

This clone was seen just once. The chain links TRBV2 to TRBJ1-1, with D perhaps TRBD1 (5 bases). With 4 bases removed from V and 4 bases from J, the gap between germline ends came to 19 bases. The germline CDR1 and CDR2 sequences are SNHLY and FYNNEI. This CDR3 has 16 residues. The CDR3 spells CASSARRGVQVTEAFF. The DNA of the CDR3 is TGTGCCAGCAGTGCCCGGCGGGGTGTACAGGTCACTGAAGCTTTCTTT.

The chain combines TRBV30 with TRBJ2-3; D may be TRBD2 (6 bases). CDR1 and CDR2 (germline): GTSNPN, SVGIG (reference sequence). The V end lost 4 bases, the J end lost 4 bases, and 18 bases lay between the germline ends. CDR3 length: 15 amino acids. CDR3 protein: CAWIRAGRGSDTQYF. The CDR3 DNA is TGTGCCTGGATTAGAGCGGGCCGGGGATCAGATACGCAGTATTTT.